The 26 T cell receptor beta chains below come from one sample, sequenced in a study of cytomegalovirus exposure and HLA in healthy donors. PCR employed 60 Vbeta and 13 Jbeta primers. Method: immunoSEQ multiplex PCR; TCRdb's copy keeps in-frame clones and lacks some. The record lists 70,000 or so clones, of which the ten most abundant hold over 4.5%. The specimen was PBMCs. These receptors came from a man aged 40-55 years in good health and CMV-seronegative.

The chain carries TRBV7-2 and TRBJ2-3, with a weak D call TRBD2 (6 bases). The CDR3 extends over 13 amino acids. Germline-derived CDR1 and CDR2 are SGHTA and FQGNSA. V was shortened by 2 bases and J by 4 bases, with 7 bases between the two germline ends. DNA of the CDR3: TGTGCCAGCAGCTTAACGGGGGCAGATACGCAGTATTTT. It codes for CASSLTGADTQYF.

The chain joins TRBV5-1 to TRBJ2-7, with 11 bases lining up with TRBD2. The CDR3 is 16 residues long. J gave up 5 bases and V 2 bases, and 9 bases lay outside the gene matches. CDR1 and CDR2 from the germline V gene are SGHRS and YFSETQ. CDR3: CASSFSGSGRADEQYF. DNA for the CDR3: TGCGCCAGCAGCTTTAGCGGTAGCGGGAGGGCCGACGAGCAGTACTTC.

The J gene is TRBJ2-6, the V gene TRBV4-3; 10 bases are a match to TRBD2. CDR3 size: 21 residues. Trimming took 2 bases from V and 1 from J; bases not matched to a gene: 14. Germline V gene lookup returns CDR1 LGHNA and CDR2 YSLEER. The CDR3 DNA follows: TGCGCCAGCAGCCAATGGCTAGCGGGAGCGAGCCCGATTTCTGGGGCCAACGTCCTGACTTTC. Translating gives CASSQWLAGASPISGANVLTF.

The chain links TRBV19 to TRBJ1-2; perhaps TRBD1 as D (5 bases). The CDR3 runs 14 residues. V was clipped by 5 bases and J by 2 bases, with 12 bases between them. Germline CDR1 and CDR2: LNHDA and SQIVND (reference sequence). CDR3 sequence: CASSPQGRNYGYTF. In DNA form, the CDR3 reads TGTGCCAGTAGTCCGCAGGGTAGGAACTATGGCTACACCTTC.

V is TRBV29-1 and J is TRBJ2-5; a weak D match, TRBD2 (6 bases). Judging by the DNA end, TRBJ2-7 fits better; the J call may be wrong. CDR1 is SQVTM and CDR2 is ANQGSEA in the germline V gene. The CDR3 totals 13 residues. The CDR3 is CSAAGSTPYEQYF. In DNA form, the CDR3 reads TGCAGCGCCGCGGGGAGCACCCCCTACGAGCAGTACTTC.

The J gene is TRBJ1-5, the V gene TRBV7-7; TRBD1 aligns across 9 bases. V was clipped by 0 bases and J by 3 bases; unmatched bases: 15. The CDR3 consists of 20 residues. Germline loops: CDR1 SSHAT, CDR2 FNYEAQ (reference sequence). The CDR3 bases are TGTGCCAGCAGCTTAGCGCGGATAATAGGGGACAGGGAAGACAATCAGCCCCAGCATTTT. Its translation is CASSLARIIGDREDNQPQHF.

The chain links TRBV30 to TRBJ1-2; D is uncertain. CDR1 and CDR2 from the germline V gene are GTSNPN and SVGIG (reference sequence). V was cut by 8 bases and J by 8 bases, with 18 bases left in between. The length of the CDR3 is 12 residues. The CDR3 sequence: CAGTPPGGGYTF. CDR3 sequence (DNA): TGTGCCGGTACTCCCCCCGGCGGCGGCTACACCTTC.

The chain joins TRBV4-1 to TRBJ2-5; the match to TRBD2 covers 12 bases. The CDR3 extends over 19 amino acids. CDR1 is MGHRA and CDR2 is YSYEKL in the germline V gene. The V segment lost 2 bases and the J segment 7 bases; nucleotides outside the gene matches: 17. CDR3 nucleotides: TGCGCCAGCAGCCAAACCCCTAAGGCCCTAGCGGGGGGGCCGATGACCCAGTACTTC. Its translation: CASSQTPKALAGGPMTQYF.

The CDR3 nucleotides read TGTGCCACTAGACAGGGGACAACAGATACGCAGTATTTT. This gives the protein CATRQGTTDTQYF. This chain links TRBV15 with TRBJ2-3; the match to TRBD1 covers 8 bases. The CDR3 has 13 residues. The trim removed 9 bases at V and 3 bases at J, leaving 5 bases unmatched. CDR1 and CDR2 (germline): LNHNV, YYDKDF (reference sequence). Using reference TRBV15 and TRBJ2-3 for the parts outside the CDR3, the full variable domain is DAMVIQNPRYQVTQFGKPVTLSCSQTLNHNVMYWYQQKSSQAPKLLFHYYDKDFNNEADTPDNFQSRRPNTSFCFLDIRSPGLGDTAMYLCATRQGTTDTQYFGPGTRLTVL.

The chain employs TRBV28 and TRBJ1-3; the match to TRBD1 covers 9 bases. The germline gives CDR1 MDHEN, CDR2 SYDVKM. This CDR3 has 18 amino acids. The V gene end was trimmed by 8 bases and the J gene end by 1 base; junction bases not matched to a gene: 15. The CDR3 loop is CASGYAGTGPSSGNTIYF. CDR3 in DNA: TGTGCCAGCGGATACGCCGGGACAGGGCCGAGTTCTGGAAACACCATATATTTT.

CDR3 DNA sequence: TGCGCCAGCAGCCAGAATACAGGGGCAACTAATGAAAAACTGTTTTTT. Its translation: CASSQNTGATNEKLFF. The rearrangement uses TRBV4-3 and TRBJ1-4, with 7 bases lining up with TRBD1. The junction had 4 bases not matched to a gene; V was cut back by 3 bases and J by 0 bases. Germline assignment: CDR1 LGHNA and CDR2 YSLEER. The CDR3 covers 16 residues.

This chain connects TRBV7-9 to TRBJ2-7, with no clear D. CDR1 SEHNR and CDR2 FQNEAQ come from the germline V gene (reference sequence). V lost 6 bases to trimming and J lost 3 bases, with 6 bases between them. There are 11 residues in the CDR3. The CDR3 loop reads CASSPDYEQYF. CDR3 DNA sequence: TGTGCCAGCAGTCCAGACTACGAGCAGTACTTC.

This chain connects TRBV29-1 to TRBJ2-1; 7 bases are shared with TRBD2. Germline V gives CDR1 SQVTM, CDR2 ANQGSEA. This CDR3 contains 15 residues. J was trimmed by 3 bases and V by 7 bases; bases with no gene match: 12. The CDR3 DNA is TGCAGCGCCAGGACCGTCCTAGCGGACTACAATGAGCAGTTCTTC. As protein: CSARTVLADYNEQFF.

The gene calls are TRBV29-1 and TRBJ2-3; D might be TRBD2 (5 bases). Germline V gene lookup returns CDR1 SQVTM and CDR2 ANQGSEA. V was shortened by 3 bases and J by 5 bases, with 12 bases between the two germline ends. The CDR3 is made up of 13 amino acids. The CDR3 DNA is TGCAGCGTTGAGTGGGAGTTTTTAGATACGCAGTATTTT. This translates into CSVEWEFLDTQYF.

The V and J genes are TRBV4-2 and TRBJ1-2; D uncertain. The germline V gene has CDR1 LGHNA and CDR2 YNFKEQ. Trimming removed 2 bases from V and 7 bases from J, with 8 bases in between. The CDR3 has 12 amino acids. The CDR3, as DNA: TGTGCCAGCAGCCAACAAACCGGTGGCTACACCTTC. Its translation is CASSQQTGGYTF.

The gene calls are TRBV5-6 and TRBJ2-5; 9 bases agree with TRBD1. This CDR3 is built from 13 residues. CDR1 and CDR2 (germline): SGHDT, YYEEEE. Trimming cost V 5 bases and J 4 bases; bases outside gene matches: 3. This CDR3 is CASRGQGGETQYF. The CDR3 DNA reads TGTGCCAGCAGGGGACAGGGCGGAGAGACCCAGTACTTC.

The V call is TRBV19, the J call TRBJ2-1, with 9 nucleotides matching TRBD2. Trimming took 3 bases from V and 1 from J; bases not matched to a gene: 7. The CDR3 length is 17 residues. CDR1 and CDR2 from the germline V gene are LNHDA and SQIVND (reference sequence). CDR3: CASSMILAGGSYNEQFF. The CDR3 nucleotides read TGTGCCAGTAGTATGATATTGGCGGGGGGGTCCTACAATGAGCAGTTCTTC.

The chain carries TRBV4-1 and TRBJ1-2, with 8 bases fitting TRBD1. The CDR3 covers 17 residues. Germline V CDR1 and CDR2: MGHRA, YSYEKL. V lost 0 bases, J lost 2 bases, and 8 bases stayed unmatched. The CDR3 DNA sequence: TGCGCCAGCAGCCAAGAGCCGAGGACAGGGCTAAACTATGGCTACACCTTC. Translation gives CASSQEPRTGLNYGYTF.

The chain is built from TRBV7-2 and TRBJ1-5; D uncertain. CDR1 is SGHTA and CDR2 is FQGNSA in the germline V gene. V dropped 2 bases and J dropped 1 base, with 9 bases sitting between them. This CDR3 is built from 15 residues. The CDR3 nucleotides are TGTGCCAGCAGCTTAAAGGGAGGAAGCAATCAGCCCCAGCATTTT. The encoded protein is CASSLKGGSNQPQHF.

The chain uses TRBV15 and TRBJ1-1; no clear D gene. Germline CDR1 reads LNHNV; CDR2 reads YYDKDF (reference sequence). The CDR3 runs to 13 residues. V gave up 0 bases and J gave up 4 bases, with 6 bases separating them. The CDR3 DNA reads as TGTGCCACCAGCAGAGAGTTGAGCACTGAAGCTTTCTTT. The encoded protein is CATSRELSTEAFF.

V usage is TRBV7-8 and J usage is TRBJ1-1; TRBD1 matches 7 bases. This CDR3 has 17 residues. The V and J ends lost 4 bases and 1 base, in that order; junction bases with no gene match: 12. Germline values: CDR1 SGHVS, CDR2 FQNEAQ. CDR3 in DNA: TGTGCCAGCAGCTCAGAAGGAGGACAGGCCCGGAACACTGAAGCTTTCTTT. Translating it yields CASSSEGGQARNTEAFF.

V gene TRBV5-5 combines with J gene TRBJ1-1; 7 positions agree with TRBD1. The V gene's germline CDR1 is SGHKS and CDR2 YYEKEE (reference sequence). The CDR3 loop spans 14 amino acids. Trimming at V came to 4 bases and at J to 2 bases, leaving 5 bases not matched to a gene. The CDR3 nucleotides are TGTGCCAGCAGCCAAGGGACAGCAAACACTGAAGCTTTCTTT. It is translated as CASSQGTANTEAFF.

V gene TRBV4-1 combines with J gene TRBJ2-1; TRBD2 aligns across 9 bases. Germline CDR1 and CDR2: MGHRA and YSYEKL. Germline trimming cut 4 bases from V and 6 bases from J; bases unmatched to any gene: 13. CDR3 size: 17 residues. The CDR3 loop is CASSLEVGAGGPNEQFF. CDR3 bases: TGCGCCAGCAGCCTGGAGGTTGGAGCGGGAGGTCCCAATGAGCAGTTCTTC.

Written as DNA, the CDR3 is TGTGCCAGTAGTATCGGTTCTACTAACTACAATGAGCAGTTCTTC. Translating it yields CASSIGSTNYNEQFF. The chain has TRBV19 and TRBJ2-1; no reliable D call. The CDR3 spans 15 residues. Germline-derived CDR1 and CDR2 are LNHDA and SQIVND (reference sequence). The V and J ends lost 3 bases and 3 bases respectively, with 12 bases between them.

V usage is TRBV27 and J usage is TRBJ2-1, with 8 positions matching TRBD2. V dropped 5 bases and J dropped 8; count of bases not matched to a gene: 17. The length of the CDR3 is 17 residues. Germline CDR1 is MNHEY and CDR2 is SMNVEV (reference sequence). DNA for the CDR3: TGTGCCAGCAGTGTAAGCGGGAGCCGGATTGCTGGCTATGAGCAGTTCTTC. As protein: CASSVSGSRIAGYEQFF.

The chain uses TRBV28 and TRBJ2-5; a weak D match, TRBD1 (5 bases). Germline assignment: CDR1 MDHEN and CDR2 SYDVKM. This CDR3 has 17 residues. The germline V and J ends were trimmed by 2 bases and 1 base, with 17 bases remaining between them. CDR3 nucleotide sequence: TGTGCCAGCAGTTTAAGGTTGGCGGACAATATCCAAGAGACCCAGTACTTC. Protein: CASSLRLADNIQETQYF.